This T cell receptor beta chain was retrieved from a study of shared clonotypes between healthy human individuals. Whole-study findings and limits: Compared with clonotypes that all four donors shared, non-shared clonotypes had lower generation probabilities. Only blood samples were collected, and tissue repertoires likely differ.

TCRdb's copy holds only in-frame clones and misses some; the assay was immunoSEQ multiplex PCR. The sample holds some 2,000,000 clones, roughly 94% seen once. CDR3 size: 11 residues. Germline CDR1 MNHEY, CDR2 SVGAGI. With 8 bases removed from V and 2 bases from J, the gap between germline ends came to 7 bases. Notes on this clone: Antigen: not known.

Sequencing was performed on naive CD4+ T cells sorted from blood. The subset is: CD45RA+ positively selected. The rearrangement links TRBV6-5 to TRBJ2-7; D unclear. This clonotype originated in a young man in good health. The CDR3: CASGIAYEQYF. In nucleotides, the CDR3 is TGTGCCAGCGGGATTGCCTACGAGCAGTACTTC.